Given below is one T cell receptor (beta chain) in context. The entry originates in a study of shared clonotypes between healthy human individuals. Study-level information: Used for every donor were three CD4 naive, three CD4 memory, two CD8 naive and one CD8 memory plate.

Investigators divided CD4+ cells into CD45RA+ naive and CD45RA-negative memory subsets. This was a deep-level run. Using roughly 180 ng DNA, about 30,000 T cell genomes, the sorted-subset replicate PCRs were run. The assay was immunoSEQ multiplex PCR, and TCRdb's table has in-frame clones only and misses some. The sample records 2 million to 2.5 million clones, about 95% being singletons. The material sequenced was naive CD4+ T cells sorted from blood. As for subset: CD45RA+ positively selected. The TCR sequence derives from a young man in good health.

Written as DNA, the CDR3 is TGTGCCAGCAGTAGACAGTTGTATAATTCACCCCTCCACTTT. Translated: CASSRQLYNSPLHF. The chain uses TRBV9 and TRBJ1-6; D perhaps matches TRBD1 (5 bases). With 5 bases removed from V and 4 bases from J, the gap between germline ends came to 10 bases. CDR1 and CDR2 (germline): SGDLS, YYNGEE. This CDR3 spans 14 amino acids.